This T cell receptor (beta chain) was found in a study of T cell responses to AZD1222 COVID-19 vaccine. Study outcomes and limitations: Targets within unmutated variant regions were reportedly found for nearly half of spike-specific TCRs. Researchers took repertoire samples only after the peak T cell response had come.

With respect to this clone: Antigen: not known.

The V gene's germline CDR1 is MNHEY and CDR2 SVGAGI. Trimming took 3 bases from V and 7 from J; bases not matched to a gene: 4. The CDR3 loop spans 13 amino acids. Sequencing used immunoSEQ multiplex PCR; TCRdb keeps in-frame clones, though not all of them. The table includes 15,000 to 20,000 clones, 81% detected once. This chain uses TRBV6-5 with TRBJ1-2, with 8 bases matching TRBD1. The TCR originated in an adult who received the AZD1222 COVID-19 vaccine. Here the sequenced sample was peripheral blood, taken 28 days after the second AZD1222 dose. In nucleotides, the CDR3 is TGTGCCAGCAGTTATTCAGGGGGCGGTGGCTACACCTTC. Translation gives CASSYSGGGGYTF.